One and the same sample provided the 8 T cell receptor beta chains below, sequenced in a study of shared T cell receptors in the human thymus. Generated by immunoSEQ multiplex PCR, the TCRdb table keeps only in-frame clones and is missing some. This table has 600,000 to 900,000 clones, approximately 83% appearing once. This sample also appeared in a second study, on human thymus T cells.

The material sequenced was thymocytes. These TCRs come from a girl under three years old with a congenital heart defect.

The chain couples TRBV4-1 to TRBJ2-4; D unclear. This CDR3 comprises 16 residues. V dropped 0 bases and J dropped 2 bases, with 11 bases sitting between them. Germline assignment: CDR1 MGHRA and CDR2 YSYEKL. The DNA for the CDR3 is TGCGCCAGCAGCCAAGAACCTCAGGCCCCCAAAAACATTCAGTACTTC. It yields the protein CASSQEPQAPKNIQYF.

The chain joins TRBV27 to TRBJ1-5, with D perhaps TRBD1 (6 bases). V lost 6 bases, J lost 7 bases, and 19 bases lay in between. The CDR3 is 15 amino acids. CDR1 MNHEY and CDR2 SMNVEV come from the germline V gene (reference sequence). CDR3 nucleotide sequence: TGTGCCAGCAGCCTAAGACAGGTCCAAGGCCAGCCCCAGCATTTT. Translated: CASSLRQVQGQPQHF.

J is TRBJ2-7 and V is TRBV7-2, with TRBD1 as a possible D gene (5 bases). Trimming took 3 bases from V and 6 from J, leaving 15 bases between them. Germline lookup yields CDR1 SGHTA and CDR2 FQGNSA. CDR3 length: 14 residues. This CDR3 is CASSFMCREVEQYF. The CDR3 DNA reads as TGTGCCAGCAGCTTTATGTGCAGGGAAGTCGAGCAGTACTTC. Full variable domain (outside the CDR3, taken from reference TRBV7-2 and TRBJ2-7): GAGVSQSPSNKVTEKGKDVELRCDPISGHTALYWYRQSLGQGLEFLIYFQGNSAPDKSGLPSDRFSAERTGGSVSTLTIQRTQQEDSAVYLCASSFMCREVEQYFGPGTRLTVT.

The chain is built from TRBV2 and TRBJ1-1; weak D call: TRBD1 (6 bases). The germline V gene has CDR1 SNHLY and CDR2 FYNNEI. CDR3 length: 16 residues. Trimming removed 6 bases at V and 0 bases at J, with 17 bases between. The CDR3 here is CASRTDRSPMNTEAFF. In nucleotides, the CDR3 is TGTGCCAGCAGGACCGACAGGAGCCCCATGAACACTGAAGCTTTCTTT.

The chain links TRBV28 to TRBJ1-5; the D gene is possibly TRBD1 (6 bases). Germline CDR1 reads MDHEN; CDR2 reads SYDVKM. V gave up 2 bases and J gave up 7 bases, with 15 bases separating them. This CDR3 contains 15 residues. Here the CDR3 reads CASSLNSRGYQPQHF. The CDR3 DNA reads as TGTGCCAGCAGTTTAAACAGCAGGGGATACCAGCCCCAGCATTTT.

The chain employs TRBV18 and TRBJ2-5; 10 bases map to TRBD2. The CDR3 totals 18 residues. V lost 2 bases and J lost 5; bases outside the gene matches: 14. The germline V gene has CDR1 KGHSH and CDR2 LQKENI. The chain's CDR3 is CASSPWPSGGNTCETQYF. In nucleotides, the CDR3 is TGTGCCAGCTCACCATGGCCTAGCGGGGGAAACACCTGCGAGACCCAGTACTTC. Drawing the rest from reference TRBV18 and TRBJ2-5, the complete variable domain is NAGVMQNPRHLVRRRGQEARLRCSPMKGHSHVYWYRQLPEEGLKFMVYLQKENIIDESGMPKERFSAEFPKEGPSILRIQQVVRGDSAAYFCASSPWPSGGNTCETQYFGPGTRLLVL.

The genes are TRBV10-1 and TRBJ2-2; no clear D gene. Germline lookup yields CDR1 WNHNN and CDR2 SYGVQD (reference sequence). V dropped 0 bases and J dropped 6 bases, with 17 bases sitting between them. The CDR3 loop spans 17 amino acids. As DNA, the CDR3 is TGCGCCAGCAGTGAGTCCCCCCCCCAATCTCGGTCCGGGGAGCTGTTTTTT. Its translation: CASSESPPQSRSGELFF.

This chain joins TRBV11-2 and TRBJ2-2, with 9 bases identical to TRBD2. The V segment lost 5 bases and the J segment 6 bases; nucleotides outside the gene matches: 4. The CDR3 contains 14 residues. Germline-derived CDR1 and CDR2 are SGHAT and FQNNGV. The CDR3 loop is CASSTRGGPGELFF. For the CDR3, the DNA is TGTGCCAGCAGCACGCGGGGGGGACCCGGGGAGCTGTTTTTT. Using reference TRBV11-2 and TRBJ2-2 for the parts outside the CDR3, the full variable domain is EAGVAQSPRYKIIEKRQSVAFWCNPISGHATLYWYQQILGQGPKLLIQFQNNGVVDDSQLPKDRFSAERLKGVDSTLKIQPAKLEDSAVYLCASSTRGGPGELFFGEGSRLTVL.